What follows describes a single T cell receptor (beta chain). What it binds is unknown. This entry comes from a study of T cells in Graves' hyperthyroidism and ophthalmopathy. Uncontrolled infection, other autoimmune disease, pregnancy or lactation excluded patients. The diagnoses drew upon clinical symptoms, serum thyroxine and TRAb, thyroid ultrasound and orbital computed tomography. Using RNA transcripts as the source, TCR beta CDR3 regions were amplified. HTBI primers were the set used in a first-round RT-PCR of the TCR CDR3. TCRdb reanalysed the multiplex PCR reads using MiXCR and keeps one entry per CDR3 protein. The sample gives some 510,000 distinct CDR3 sequences, approximately 44% of which show up once; just under 8.5% is in the top ten. Study-level points and caveats: The model's output predicted ophthalmopathy at a median of around 6.9 months prior to onset. Appearing also in blood were most of the thyroid clonotypes expanded above 0.001.

This sequence originates from a woman aged 18-29 years with Graves' hyperthyroidism. Sequenced input: peripheral blood or thyroid tissue (not recorded which).

The CDR3 bases are TGCAGTGCTAGGGGTCTAGCCGTCGCATTCTACGAGCAGTACTTC. This codes for CSARGLAVAFYEQYF. The V and J genes are TRBV20-1 and TRBJ2-7; D may be TRBD2 (5 bases). In germline, CDR1 is DFQATT, CDR2 SNEGSKA (reference sequence). The length of the CDR3 is 15 residues. V shed 3 bases and J shed 3 bases, with 18 bases lying between them.